The 26 T cell receptor beta chains below come from one sample, sequenced in a study of regulatory T cells in long-lasting Graves disease. CDR3-region Arm-PCR and iRepertoire HTBI primers produced the TCR beta libraries. TCRdb independently ran MiXCR on the multiplex PCR reads; one entry per CDR3 protein. The table includes approximately 400,000 distinct CDR3 sequences, around 16% detected once. Time point defined: newly diagnosed GD, antithyroid drugs for less than 3 months. Isolated PBMC RNA provided the starting material for the TCR library. This sample was also put to use in a study of T cells in Graves' hyperthyroidism and ophthalmopathy.

The sequencing used peripheral blood mononuclear cells (PBMCs), collected at new diagnosis, from a patient treated with antithyroid drugs. The receptors were sampled from a woman between 40 and 55 years old with Graves disease.

This chain joins TRBV6-2 or TRBV6-3 and TRBJ2-7; maybe TRBD2 (5 bases). Germline V lookup: CDR1 MNHEY, CDR2 SVGEGT. This CDR3 has 11 amino acids. V shed 6 bases and J shed 7 bases, with 10 bases lying between them. The CDR3 DNA reads TGTGCCAGCAGATACGGGGAGGAGCAGTACTTC. This translates into CASRYGEEQYF.

The sample holds many counts of this clonotype. The J gene is TRBJ2-2, the V gene TRBV29-1, with a weak D call TRBD1 (6 bases). The CDR3 length is 14 residues. Germline assignment: CDR1 SQVTM and CDR2 ANQGSEA. V lost 7 bases to trimming and J lost 0 bases, with 12 bases between them. CDR3 amino acids: CSARGGANTGELFF. The CDR3 DNA sequence: TGCAGCGCCAGAGGGGGTGCGAACACCGGGGAGCTGTTTTTT.

This clonotype came up once. A far larger clone differs by one base, so this is likely a read error. The chain joins TRBV2 to TRBJ1-1; perhaps TRBD1 as D (5 bases). V lost 8 bases to trimming and J lost 13 bases, with 17 bases between them. This CDR3 is 11 amino acids long. The V gene's germline CDR1 is SNHLY and CDR2 FYNNEI. The CDR3, as DNA: TGTGCCAGCGGTATGGGACTAGGGGTTTTCTTT. This encodes CASGMGLGVFF. Combining the CDR3 with reference TRBV2 and TRBJ1-1 gives the whole variable domain EPEVTQTPSHQVTQMGQEVILRCVPISNHLYFYWYRQILGQKVEFLVSFYNNEISEKSEIFDDQFSVERPDGSNFTLKIRSTKLEDSAMYFCASGMGLGVFFGQGTRLTVV.

The chain is built from TRBV12-3 or TRBV12-4 and TRBJ2-3; D may be TRBD2 (5 bases). V lost 2 bases and J lost 6, with 12 bases in between. CDR3 length: 14 residues. DNA of the CDR3: TGTGCCAGCAGTTTAACTAGTTCCGGGGATACGCAGTATTTT. Its translation: CASSLTSSGDTQYF.

In its sample, this clonotype was seen many times. The V and J genes are TRBV5-1 and TRBJ2-7; no firm D call. Germline V lookup: CDR1 SGHRS, CDR2 YFSETQ. This CDR3 has 14 residues. V lost 0 bases, J lost 0 bases, and 7 bases lay in between. This CDR3 is CASSLELDSYEQYF. The CDR3 DNA is TGCGCCAGCAGCTTGGAACTGGACTCCTACGAGCAGTACTTC.

This rearrangement joins TRBV20-1 to TRBJ2-1; TRBD2 aligns across 9 bases. The junction had 15 bases not matched to a gene; V was cut back by 0 bases and J by 3 bases. The germline CDR1 and CDR2 sequences are DFQATT and SNEGSKA (reference sequence). This CDR3 contains 19 residues. The CDR3 nucleotides read TGCAGTGCTAGAGATCTCAGGCGGGAGGGCCTTAATCGCTACAATGAGCAGTTCTTC. Translated, it gives CSARDLRREGLNRYNEQFF.

This chain connects TRBV12-3 or TRBV12-4 to TRBJ2-7; 8 bases align to TRBD2. V trimming: 8 bases; J trimming: 3 bases; junction bases outside the gene matches: 18. The CDR3 contains 17 residues. The CDR3 bases are TGTGCCAGCCGATATCGGGGACTAGTTTTGATCGGCTACGAGCAGTACGTC. This codes for CASRYRGLVLIGYEQYV.

J is TRBJ2-3 and V is TRBV19; TRBD2 is a possible D gene (6 bases). The length of the CDR3 is 18 residues. Trimming cost V 6 bases and J 3 bases, with 25 bases left between them. Germline CDR1 reads LNHDA; CDR2 reads SQIVND (reference sequence). Here the CDR3 reads CASRRRSGGTHRTDTQYF. DNA for the CDR3: TGTGCCAGTAGGAGACGGAGTGGCGGGACCCATAGGACAGATACGCAGTATTTT.

There are many counts of this clonotype. The J gene is TRBJ2-3, the V gene TRBV7-2; possible D gene TRBD2, 6 bases. Germline assignment: CDR1 SGHTA and CDR2 FQGNSA. CDR3 length: 16 amino acids. V was clipped by 4 bases and J by 2 bases, with 16 bases between them. The CDR3 coding sequence is TGTGCCAGCAGCTCTTGGACTACCTCGTCCACAGATACGCAGTATTTT. Its protein product is CASSSWTTSSTDTQYF.

The sample holds many counts of this clonotype. This chain uses TRBV20-1 with TRBJ2-3; D call uncertain. Between the trimmed V and J ends, which lost 8 bases and 6 bases, there was a span of 18 bases. The CDR3 runs to 13 residues. Per germline, CDR1 DFQATT and CDR2 SNEGSKA (reference sequence). CDR3 DNA: TGCAGTACCCCTACGGCAGTCCGTGATACGCAGTATTTT. Protein: CSTPTAVRDTQYF.

This clonotype has only a few counts. A much larger clonotype is one base distant, so this may be a read error. V and J are TRBV2 and TRBJ2-1; 10 positions match TRBD2. The V gene's germline CDR1 is SNHLY and CDR2 FYNNEI. The CDR3 is 15 residues long. In DNA, the CDR3 is TGTGCCTGCAGTGCGAGCAGCGGGAGGGCCGGTGAGCAGTTCTTC. Its protein product is CACSASSGRAGEQFF.

This clonotype was observed a few times. A much more abundant neighbour one base away suggests this may be a read error. The rearrangement uses TRBV30 and TRBJ2-2, with 7 bases lining up with TRBD2. V was pared by 2 bases and J by 6 bases, with 9 bases of the junction left unmatched. The CDR3 length is 15 residues. CDR1 is GTSNPN, CDR2 SVGIG, per germline (reference sequence). Here the CDR3 reads CAWSLAGLGPGELFF. The CDR3 nucleotides are TGTGCCTGGAGTCTCGCTGGACTAGGGCCCGGGGAGCTGTTTTTT.

This clonotype was observed at least ten times. This chain links TRBV28 with TRBJ2-3; 8 nucleotides match TRBD2. With V trimmed by 6 bases and J by 10 bases, 9 bases remained unmatched. The length of the CDR3 is 13 residues. Germline CDR1 and CDR2: MDHEN and SYDVKM. CDR3 in amino acids: CASSPLGAGAQYF. In nucleotides, the CDR3 is TGTGCCAGCAGCCCGTTGGGAGCGGGGGCGCAGTATTTT.

This clonotype came up a few times. The chain employs TRBV15 and TRBJ2-2, with 10 bases that match TRBD2. The CDR3 consists of 16 residues. Germline-derived CDR1 and CDR2 are LNHNV and YYDKDF (reference sequence). V lost 4 bases, J lost 5 bases, and 7 bases stayed unmatched. Here the CDR3 DNA reads TGTGCCACCAGCAAGCCGCAACTAGCGGGGACCGGGGAGCTGTTTTTT. This encodes CATSKPQLAGTGELFF.

The table lists this clonotype with many counts. V is TRBV2 and J is TRBJ2-4, with 13 bases that match TRBD2. This CDR3 spans 16 amino acids. V lost 6 bases to trimming and J lost 8 bases; unmatched junction nucleotides: 10. Looked up from germline, CDR1 is SNHLY and CDR2 is FYNNEI. The CDR3 is CASSKGTSGTGDIQYF. The CDR3 nucleotides read TGTGCCAGCAGCAAAGGGACTAGCGGGACGGGGGACATTCAGTACTTC.

This clonotype has a count of ten or more. This chain links TRBV12-3 or TRBV12-4 with TRBJ2-1; unclear D gene. Trimming took off 7 bases at V and 9 bases at J, with 13 bases between the two ends. The CDR3 extends over 12 amino acids. CDR3 sequence reads: CASTHESSEQFF. The CDR3, as DNA: TGTGCCAGCACCCACGAGAGCAGTGAGCAGTTCTTC.

The CDR3 DNA sequence: TGTGCCAGCACGGGGACAGCCTACGAGCAGTACTTC. Translation: CASTGTAYEQYF. The V gene is TRBV6-1, the J gene TRBJ2-7; 7 positions agree with TRBD1. The germline CDR1 and CDR2 sequences are MNHNS and SASEGT. The CDR3 runs to 12 residues. The V segment lost 7 bases and the J segment 2 bases; nucleotides outside the gene matches: 2.

This clonotype was recorded a few times. V and J are TRBV5-5 and TRBJ2-5, with TRBD1 as a possible D gene (6 bases). V shed 6 bases and J shed 2 bases, with 20 bases lying between them. The CDR3 runs to 16 residues. Germline assignment: CDR1 SGHKS and CDR2 YYEKEE (reference sequence). The CDR3: CASTQKVGARQETQYF. CDR3 nucleotides: TGTGCCAGCACCCAAAAGGTGGGGGCGCGGCAAGAGACCCAGTACTTC.

The CDR3 nucleotides are TGTGCCAGTAGTATAGACAGGGGGCCCCCGGGACTAGCGGGAGGGCCATTCTACAATGAGCAGTTCTTC. This gives the protein CASSIDRGPPGLAGGPFYNEQFF. The gene calls are TRBV19 and TRBJ2-1; TRBD2 aligns across 16 bases. Looked up from germline, CDR1 is LNHDA and CDR2 is SQIVND (reference sequence). With V trimmed by 0 bases and J by 3 bases, 17 bases remained unmatched. CDR3 length equals 23 residues. Full variable domain (remainder filled in from reference TRBV19 and TRBJ2-1): DGGITQSPKYLFRKEGQNVTLSCEQNLNHDAMYWYRQDPGQGLRLIYYSQIVNDFQKGDIAEGYSVSREKKESFPLTVTSAQKNPTAFYLCASSIDRGPPGLAGGPFYNEQFFGPGTRLTVL.

The chain employs TRBV7-9 and TRBJ2-1; perhaps D is TRBD1 or TRBD2 (6 bases each). The V gene's germline CDR1 is SEHNR and CDR2 FQNEAQ (reference sequence). Trimming stripped 3 bases from V and 0 bases from J, with 9 bases between. The CDR3 is made up of 15 amino acids. The chain's CDR3 is CASSLRGVSYNEQFF. CDR3 nucleotide sequence: TGTGCCAGCAGCTTGAGGGGGGTCTCCTACAATGAGCAGTTCTTC.

The table lists this clonotype with many counts. The V gene is TRBV29-1, the J gene TRBJ1-1; D not resolved. CDR1 and CDR2 (germline): SQVTM, ANQGSEA. The CDR3 length is 13 residues. Trimming stripped 5 bases from V and 3 bases from J, with 13 bases between. In DNA, the CDR3 is TGCAGCGTTAAGAGGAACCGGGACACTGAAGCTTTCTTT. This codes for CSVKRNRDTEAFF. The variable domain in full, with the rest retrieved from reference TRBV29-1 and TRBJ1-1, is SAVISQKPSRDICQRGTSLTIQCQVDSQVTMMFWYRQQPGQSLTLIATANQGSEATYESGFVIDKFPISRPNLTFSTLTVSNMSPEDSSIYLCSVKRNRDTEAFFGQGTRLTVV.

This clonotype appeared many times. The V gene is TRBV12-3 or TRBV12-4, the J gene TRBJ2-1; D unresolved. Trimming shortened V by 3 bases and J by 6 bases, and 12 bases separated the two germline ends. The CDR3 covers 14 residues. The CDR3 region is CASSLRSPSNEQFF. As DNA, the CDR3 is TGTGCCAGCAGTTTGAGGTCCCCCTCCAATGAGCAGTTCTTC.

This chain connects TRBV7-8 to TRBJ2-5; tentative D call: TRBD2 (6 bases). This CDR3 contains 16 residues. V was clipped by 0 bases and J by 1 base, with 12 bases between them. The germline CDR1 and CDR2 sequences are SGHVS and FQNEAQ. The CDR3 reads CASSLARGAGQETQYF. CDR3 in DNA: TGTGCCAGCAGCTTAGCGCGGGGAGCGGGCCAAGAGACCCAGTACTTC. The variable domain in full, completed from reference TRBV7-8 and TRBJ2-5, reads GAGVSQSPRYKVAKRGQDVALRCDPISGHVSLFWYQQALGQGPEFLTYFQNEAQLDKSGLPSDRFFAERPEGSVSTLKIQRTQQEDSAVYLCASSLARGAGQETQYFGPGTRLLVL.

This chain links TRBV2 with TRBJ2-1; possible D gene TRBD1, 6 bases. The CDR3 runs 14 residues. From germline, CDR1 is SNHLY and CDR2 FYNNEI. Trimming stripped 9 bases from V and 4 bases from J, with 16 bases between. CDR3 bases: TGTGCCAGTTCAGGGGAGTACGGGTACAATGAGCAGTTCTTC. Translation: CASSGEYGYNEQFF.

This clonotype showed up just a few times. The chain is built from TRBV29-1 and TRBJ2-3; a possible D gene is TRBD1 (7 bases). This CDR3 contains 14 residues. Trimming took 6 bases from V and 5 from J, leaving 18 bases between them. In germline, CDR1 is SQVTM, CDR2 ANQGSEA. Here the CDR3 DNA reads TGCAGCGTCATCCCAGGGGGGAAAGGAGATACGCAGTATTTT. Protein sequence: CSVIPGGKGDTQYF.

This clonotype was detected only a few times. The V gene is TRBV6-1, the J gene TRBJ1-3, with D perhaps matching TRBD1 (5 bases). Trimming removed 6 bases at V and 4 bases at J, with 16 bases between. The CDR3 contains 15 residues. The germline V gene encodes CDR1 MNHNS and CDR2 SASEGT. CDR3 sequence: CASRQPTGSGNTIYF. CDR3 nucleotide sequence: TGTGCCAGCAGGCAACCTACAGGATCCGGAAACACCATATATTTT.